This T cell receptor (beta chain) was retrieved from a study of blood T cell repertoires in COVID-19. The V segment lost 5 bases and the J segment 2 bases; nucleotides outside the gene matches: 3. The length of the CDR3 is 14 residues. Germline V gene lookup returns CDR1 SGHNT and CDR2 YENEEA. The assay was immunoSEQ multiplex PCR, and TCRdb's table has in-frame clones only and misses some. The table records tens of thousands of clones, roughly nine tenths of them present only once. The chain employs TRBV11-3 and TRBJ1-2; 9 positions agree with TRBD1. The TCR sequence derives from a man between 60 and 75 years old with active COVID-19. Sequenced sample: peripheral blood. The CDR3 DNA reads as TGTGCCAGCAGCCCGGGACAGGGCAACTATGGCTACACCTTC. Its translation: CASSPGQGNYGYTF.